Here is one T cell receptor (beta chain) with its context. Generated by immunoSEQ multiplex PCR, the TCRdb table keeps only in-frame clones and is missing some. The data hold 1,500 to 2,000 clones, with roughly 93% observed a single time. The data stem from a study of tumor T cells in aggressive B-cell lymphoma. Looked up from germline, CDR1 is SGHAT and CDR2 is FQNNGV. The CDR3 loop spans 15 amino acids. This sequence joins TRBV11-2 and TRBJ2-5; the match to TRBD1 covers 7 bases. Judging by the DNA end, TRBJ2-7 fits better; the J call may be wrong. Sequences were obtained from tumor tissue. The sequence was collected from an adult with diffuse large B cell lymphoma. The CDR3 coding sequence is TGTGCCAGCAGCTTAGCAGGGGGACCTACCTACGAGCAGTACTTC. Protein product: CASSLAGGPTYEQYF.